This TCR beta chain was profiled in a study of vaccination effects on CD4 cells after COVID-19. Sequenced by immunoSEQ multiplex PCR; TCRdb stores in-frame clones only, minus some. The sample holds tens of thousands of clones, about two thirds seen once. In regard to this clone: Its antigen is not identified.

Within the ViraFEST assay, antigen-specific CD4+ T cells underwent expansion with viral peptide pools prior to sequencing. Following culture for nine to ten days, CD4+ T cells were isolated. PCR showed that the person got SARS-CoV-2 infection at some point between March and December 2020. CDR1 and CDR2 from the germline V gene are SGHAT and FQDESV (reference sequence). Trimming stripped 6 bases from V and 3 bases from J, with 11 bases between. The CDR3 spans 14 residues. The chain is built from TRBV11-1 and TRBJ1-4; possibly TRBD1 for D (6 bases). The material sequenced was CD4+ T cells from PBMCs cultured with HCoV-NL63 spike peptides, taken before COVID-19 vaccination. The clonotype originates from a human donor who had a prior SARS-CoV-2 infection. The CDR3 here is CASSKGEANEKLFF. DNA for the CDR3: TGTGCCAGCAGTAAGGGGGAAGCTAATGAAAAACTGTTTTTT.